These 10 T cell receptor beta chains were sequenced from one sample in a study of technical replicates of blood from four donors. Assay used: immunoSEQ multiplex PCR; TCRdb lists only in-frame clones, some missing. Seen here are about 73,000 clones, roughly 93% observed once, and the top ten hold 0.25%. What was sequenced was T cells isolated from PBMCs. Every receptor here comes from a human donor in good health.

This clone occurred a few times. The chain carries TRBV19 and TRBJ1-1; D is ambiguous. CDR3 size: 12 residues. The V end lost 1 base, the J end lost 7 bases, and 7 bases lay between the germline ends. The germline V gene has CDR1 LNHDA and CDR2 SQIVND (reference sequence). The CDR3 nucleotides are TGTGCCAGTAGTATAGGTGAGGTTGAAGCTTTCTTT. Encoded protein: CASSIGEVEAFF.

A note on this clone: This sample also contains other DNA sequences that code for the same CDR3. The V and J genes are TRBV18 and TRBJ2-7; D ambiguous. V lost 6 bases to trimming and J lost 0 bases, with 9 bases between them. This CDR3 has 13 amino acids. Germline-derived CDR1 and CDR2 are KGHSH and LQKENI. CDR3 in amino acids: CASSLLSSYEQYF. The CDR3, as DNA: TGTGCCAGCTCCCTCTTGAGCTCCTACGAGCAGTACTTC. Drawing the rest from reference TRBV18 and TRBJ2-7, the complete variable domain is NAGVMQNPRHLVRRRGQEARLRCSPMKGHSHVYWYRQLPEEGLKFMVYLQKENIIDESGMPKERFSAEFPKEGPSILRIQQVVRGDSAAYFCASSLLSSYEQYFGPGTRLTVT.

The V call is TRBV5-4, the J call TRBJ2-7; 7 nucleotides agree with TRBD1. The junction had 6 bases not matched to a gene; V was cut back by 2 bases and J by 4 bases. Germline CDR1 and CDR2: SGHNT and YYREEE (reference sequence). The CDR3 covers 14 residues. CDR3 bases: TGTGCCAGCAGCTTATTCGGGACAGCATACGAGCAGTACTTC. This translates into CASSLFGTAYEQYF.

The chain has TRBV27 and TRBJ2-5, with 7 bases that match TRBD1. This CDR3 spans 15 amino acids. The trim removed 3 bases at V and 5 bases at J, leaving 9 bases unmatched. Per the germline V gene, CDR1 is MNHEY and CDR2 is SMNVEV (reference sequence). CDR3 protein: CASSFVGQMMETQYF. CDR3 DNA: TGTGCCAGCAGTTTTGTGGGACAGATGATGGAGACCCAGTACTTC.

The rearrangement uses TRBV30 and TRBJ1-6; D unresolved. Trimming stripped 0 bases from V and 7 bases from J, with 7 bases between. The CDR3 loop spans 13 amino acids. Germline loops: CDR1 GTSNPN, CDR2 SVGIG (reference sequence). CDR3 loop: CAWSVAENSPLHF. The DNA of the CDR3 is TGTGCCTGGAGTGTTGCCGAGAATTCACCCCTCCACTTT.

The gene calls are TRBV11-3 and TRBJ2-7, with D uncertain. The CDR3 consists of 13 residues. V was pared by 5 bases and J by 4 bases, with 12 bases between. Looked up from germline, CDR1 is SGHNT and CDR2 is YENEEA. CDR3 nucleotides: TGTGCCAGCAGCCAAGGCGGTAGGTACGAGCAGTACTTC. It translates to CASSQGGRYEQYF.

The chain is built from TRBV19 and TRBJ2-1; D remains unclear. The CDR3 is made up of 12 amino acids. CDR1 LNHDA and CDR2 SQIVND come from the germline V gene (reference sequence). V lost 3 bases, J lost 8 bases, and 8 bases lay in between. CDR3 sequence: CASSMLLDEQFF. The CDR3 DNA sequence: TGTGCCAGTAGTATGCTACTTGATGAGCAGTTCTTC.

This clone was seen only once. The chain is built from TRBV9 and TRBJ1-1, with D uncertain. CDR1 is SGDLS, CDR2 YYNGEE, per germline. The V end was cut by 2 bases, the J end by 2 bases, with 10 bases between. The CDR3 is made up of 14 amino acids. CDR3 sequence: CASSVGQRNTEAFF. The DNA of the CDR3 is TGTGCCAGCAGCGTGGGCCAGAGAAACACTGAAGCTTTCTTT.

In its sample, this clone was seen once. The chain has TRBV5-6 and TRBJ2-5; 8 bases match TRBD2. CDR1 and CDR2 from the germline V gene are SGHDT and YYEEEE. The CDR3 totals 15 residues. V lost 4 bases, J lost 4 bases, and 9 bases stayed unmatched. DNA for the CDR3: TGTGCCAGCAGCCCGAGATGGACTAGCCGAGAGACCCAGTACTTC. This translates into CASSPRWTSRETQYF.

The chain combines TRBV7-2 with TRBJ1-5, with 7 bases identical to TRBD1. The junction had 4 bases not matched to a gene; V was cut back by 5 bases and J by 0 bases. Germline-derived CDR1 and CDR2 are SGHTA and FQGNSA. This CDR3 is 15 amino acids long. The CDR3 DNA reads TGTGCCAGCAGCCCACAGGGGCTTAGCAATCAGCCCCAGCATTTT. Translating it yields CASSPQGLSNQPQHF.